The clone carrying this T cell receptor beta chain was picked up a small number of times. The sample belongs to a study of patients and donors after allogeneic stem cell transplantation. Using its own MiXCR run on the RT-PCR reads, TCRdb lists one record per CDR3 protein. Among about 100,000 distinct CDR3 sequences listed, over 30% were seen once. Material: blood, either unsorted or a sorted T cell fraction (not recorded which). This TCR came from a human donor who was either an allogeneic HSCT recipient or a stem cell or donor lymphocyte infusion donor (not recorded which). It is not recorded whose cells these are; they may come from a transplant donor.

The chain's CDR3 is CASSPPSGRSEQYF. For the CDR3, the DNA is TGTGCCAGCAGTCCTCCTAGCGGGAGGTCCGAGCAGTACTTC. The chain combines TRBV28 with TRBJ2-7, with TRBD2 matching 11 bases. This CDR3 is 14 amino acids long. Looked up from germline, CDR1 is MDHEN and CDR2 is SYDVKM. J lost 6 bases, V lost 5 bases, and 6 bases had no gene match.